The 18 T cell receptor beta chains below were found in one sample sequenced in a study of vaccination and CD4 T cells after COVID-19. Which antigens these TCRs recognize remains unknown. The Oncomine TCR Beta short-read assay generated sequence data from the DNA of cultured CD4+ T cells. Each CDR3 protein gets one entry after TCRdb re-called the PCR reads with MiXCR. Counted here are some 10,000 distinct CDR3 sequences, over 25% occurring once; the ten biggest clones make up 15% to 19%. Sample treatment: roughly 11-day PBMC culture with coronavirus spike peptide pools or control peptides (ViraFEST assay). The sample was CD4+ T cells from blood, cultured in vitro, taken after SARS-CoV-2 vaccination. The receptor source for this set is a human donor who had recovered from COVID-19.

CDR3 nucleotides: TGTGCCAGCAGCCCACGACAGGGGGCTGAGACTGAAGCTTTCTTT. Translated: CASSPRQGAETEAFF. V is TRBV7-8 and J is TRBJ1-1; 10 bases match TRBD1. V lost 5 bases to trimming and J lost 5 bases; unmatched junction nucleotides: 8. The length of the CDR3 is 15 residues. Germline V CDR1 and CDR2: SGHVS, FQNEAQ.

The V call is TRBV6-2 or TRBV6-3, the J call TRBJ1-2, with D uncertain. V was cut by 7 bases and J by 4 bases, with 16 bases left in between. Germline CDR1 and CDR2: MNHEY and SVGEGT. The CDR3 totals 14 residues. CDR3 sequence (DNA): TGTGCCAGCACACGGATAACCGGTTTCTATGGCTACACCTTC. Protein: CASTRITGFYGYTF.

This clonotype was seen a handful of times. The V and J genes are TRBV20-1 and TRBJ1-1; 10 bases fit TRBD1. After removal of 6 bases from V and 7 bases from J, the junction contained 8 bases not matched to a gene. The CDR3 contains 13 residues. Germline CDR1 is DFQATT and CDR2 is SNEGSKA (reference sequence). CDR3 sequence (DNA): TGCAGTGCCCGTCCGGGACAGGGGCATGAAGCTTTCTTT. Translating it yields CSARPGQGHEAFF.

This chain uses TRBV5-1 with TRBJ1-6, with a tentative D call TRBD1 (6 bases). This CDR3 has 15 residues. CDR1 is SGHRS, CDR2 YFSETQ, per germline. V was trimmed by 7 bases and J by 9 bases, leaving 20 bases between them. The CDR3 spells CASQEGSGESSPLHF. In DNA, the CDR3 is TGCGCCAGCCAAGAAGGGTCAGGGGAGAGTTCACCCCTCCACTTT.

This chain connects TRBV6-5 to TRBJ2-1; perhaps D is TRBD1 or TRBD2 (5 bases each). In germline, CDR1 is MNHEY, CDR2 SVGAGI. Trimming removed 0 bases at V and 9 bases at J, with 12 bases between. This CDR3 is built from 14 residues. The chain's CDR3 is CASSYSMGRFEQFF. In DNA form, the CDR3 reads TGTGCCAGCAGTTACTCGATGGGACGGTTTGAGCAGTTCTTC.

The rearrangement joins TRBV7-7 to TRBJ1-1, with unresolved D. Germline loops: CDR1 SSHAT, CDR2 FNYEAQ (reference sequence). The V end was cut by 2 bases, the J end by 1 base, with 5 bases between. This CDR3 comprises 13 residues. CDR3 DNA sequence: TGTGCCAGCAGCTTAACAGAGAACACTGAAGCTTTCTTT. Translating gives CASSLTENTEAFF.

CDR3 nucleotide sequence: TGCAGTGCTAGAGGGGGACAGGGCAGGACTGAAGCTTTCTTT. The encoded protein is CSARGGQGRTEAFF. The V gene is TRBV20-1, the J gene TRBJ1-1; 9 bases agree with TRBD1. V lost 1 base to trimming and J lost 5 bases; unmatched junction nucleotides: 5. Germline loops: CDR1 DFQATT, CDR2 SNEGSKA (reference sequence). The CDR3 totals 14 residues.

By its share, this clonotype is medium-sized (0.01 to 0.1%). This chain uses TRBV20-1 with TRBJ1-1; D unclear. The length of the CDR3 is 14 residues. CDR1 is DFQATT, CDR2 SNEGSKA, per germline (reference sequence). CDR3 DNA: TGCATAGGACTCCGGAGGCTGGGGAACACTGAAGCTTTCTTT. This codes for CIGLRRLGNTEAFF.

This chain uses TRBV11-1 with TRBJ2-1, with a tentative D call TRBD2 (6 bases). The CDR3 is 13 residues long. Germline-derived CDR1 and CDR2 are SGHAT and FQDESV (reference sequence). V lost 4 bases and J lost 9, with 13 bases in between. CDR3 DNA: TGTGCCAGCAGCTATACCAATAGCGGTGAGCAGTTCTTC. It is translated as CASSYTNSGEQFF.

This clonotype was counted between two and nine times. The V and J genes are TRBV2 and TRBJ2-5; TRBD1 matches 7 bases. Unmatched junction bases numbered 0, after V lost 6 bases and J lost 5 bases. Germline assignment: CDR1 SNHLY and CDR2 FYNNEI. The CDR3 runs 11 residues. This chain's CDR3 is CASRTGETQYF. The CDR3 coding sequence is TGTGCCAGCAGGACAGGGGAGACCCAGTACTTC.

The rearrangement uses TRBV6-4 and TRBJ2-1; TRBD1 might be the D (6 bases). Germline values: CDR1 MRHNA, CDR2 SNTAGT. V shed 5 bases and J shed 6 bases, with 14 bases lying between them. The CDR3 runs to 14 residues. CDR3 DNA sequence: TGTGCCAGCAGTACACAGGACAGTCCCAATGAGCAGTTCTTC. This encodes CASSTQDSPNEQFF.

This clonotype was counted a few times. This rearrangement joins TRBV15 to TRBJ2-3; D might be TRBD2 (6 bases). Trimming removed 2 bases at V and 0 bases at J, with 18 bases between. The CDR3 loop spans 18 amino acids. The V gene's germline CDR1 is LNHNV and CDR2 YYDKDF (reference sequence). CDR3 DNA: TGTGCCACCAGCAGAACACCCGGATTAGCGGCTAGCACAGATACGCAGTATTTT. Residues: CATSRTPGLAASTDTQYF.

The chain employs TRBV12-3 or TRBV12-4 and TRBJ1-2; D is ambiguous. The CDR3 is made up of 14 amino acids. Trimming cost V 3 bases and J 2 bases, with 10 bases left between them. The CDR3 region has the DNA TGTGCCAGCAGTTTTAACGTGGGGAACTATGGCTACACCTTC. This codes for CASSFNVGNYGYTF.

The chain has TRBV6-5 and TRBJ2-1; TRBD2 agrees at 7 bases. V was pared by 4 bases and J by 3 bases, with 9 bases of the junction left unmatched. The CDR3 runs to 16 residues. Germline CDR1 is MNHEY and CDR2 is SVGAGI. The DNA for the CDR3 is TGTGCCAGCAGTTCTGGATCGGGACTAAACTACAATGAGCAGTTCTTC. Encoded protein: CASSSGSGLNYNEQFF.

The rearrangement uses TRBV5-6 and TRBJ1-2; 7 bases are shared with TRBD1. This CDR3 contains 13 residues. Per the germline V gene, CDR1 is SGHDT and CDR2 is YYEEEE. Trimming took 1 base from V and 5 from J; bases not matched to a gene: 2. The CDR3 nucleotides read TGTGCCAGCAGCTTGTCAGGGGGATATGGCTACACCTTC. Translated: CASSLSGGYGYTF.

This chain uses TRBV7-2 with TRBJ2-5; 8 positions agree with TRBD1. This CDR3 has 13 residues. V was pared by 5 bases and J by 5 bases, with 4 bases of the junction left unmatched. Per the germline V gene, CDR1 is SGHTA and CDR2 is FQGNSA. The chain's CDR3 is CASSPDRAETQYF. CDR3 sequence (DNA): TGTGCCAGCAGCCCGGACAGGGCTGAGACCCAGTACTTC.

There are a few counts of this clonotype. The J gene is TRBJ2-7, the V gene TRBV7-2, with D possibly TRBD1 on 5 matching bases. Germline assignment: CDR1 SGHTA and CDR2 FQGNSA. Trimming removed 7 bases at V and 3 bases at J, with 19 bases between. The CDR3 consists of 15 residues. The DNA of the CDR3 is TGTGCCAGCACCCCGTTGGGCAGGGTCGGCTACGAGCAGTACTTC. Protein product: CASTPLGRVGYEQYF.

This clonotype was picked up a small number of times. The V and J genes are TRBV7-2 and TRBJ2-1; the match to TRBD2 covers 14 bases. The CDR3 contains 17 residues. CDR1 is SGHTA, CDR2 FQGNSA, per germline. Unmatched junction bases numbered 6, after V lost 2 bases and J lost 6 bases. CDR3 region: CASSLFGTSGRSNEQFF. In DNA, the CDR3 is TGTGCCAGCAGCTTATTCGGGACTAGCGGGAGAAGCAATGAGCAGTTCTTC.